Following are 9 T cell receptor beta chains from one sample sequenced in a study of cytomegalovirus exposure and HLA in healthy donors. The method was immunoSEQ multiplex PCR; TCRdb's version includes in-frame clones alone and lacks a portion of them. The sample contains over 150,000 clones, about 88% of which appear only once. The specimen was PBMCs. These receptors were obtained from a woman aged 18-35 years in good health and CMV-seronegative.

V gene TRBV6-1 combines with J gene TRBJ2-7; D possibly corresponds to TRBD1 (5 bases). Germline V gives CDR1 MNHNS, CDR2 SASEGT. The CDR3 runs to 13 residues. V was shortened by 6 bases and J by 0 bases, with 9 bases between the two germline ends. Here the CDR3 reads CASRGPSSYEQYF. For the CDR3, the DNA is TGTGCCAGCAGGGGGCCCTCCTCCTACGAGCAGTACTTC.

The chain has TRBV20-1 and TRBJ1-2; D remains ambiguous. The CDR3 totals 11 residues. V gave up 5 bases and J gave up 8 bases, with 12 bases separating them. Per germline, CDR1 DFQATT and CDR2 SNEGSKA (reference sequence). This CDR3 is CSAPRDTGYTF. Written as DNA, the CDR3 is TGCAGTGCTCCTCGTGACACGGGCTACACCTTC.

This clone was detected a few times. The CDR3 region is CASSDWREQSPLHF. The CDR3, as DNA: TGTGCCAGCAGCGACTGGAGGGAGCAATCACCCCTCCACTTT. The chain uses TRBV7-9 and TRBJ1-6; D not certain. Germline assignment: CDR1 SEHNR and CDR2 FQNEAQ (reference sequence). The CDR3 loop spans 14 amino acids. The V and J ends lost 5 bases and 10 bases respectively, with 15 bases between them. The variable domain in full, with the rest retrieved from reference TRBV7-9 and TRBJ1-6, is DTGVSQNPRHKITKRGQNVTFRCDPISEHNRLYWYRQTLGQGPEFLTYFQNEAQLEKSRLLSDRFSAERPKGSFSTLEIQRTEQGDSAMYLCASSDWREQSPLHFGNGTRLTVT.

This rearrangement joins TRBV4-1 to TRBJ1-2; D is possibly TRBD1 (5 bases). V was shortened by 3 bases and J by 5 bases, with 10 bases between the two germline ends. This CDR3 has 13 amino acids. Germline V CDR1 and CDR2: MGHRA, YSYEKL. In DNA form, the CDR3 reads TGCGCCAGCAGCCATTGGGGGGGATATGGCTACACCTTC. It codes for CASSHWGGYGYTF.

The chain combines TRBV7-9 with TRBJ2-1, with 10 nucleotides matching TRBD2. The V gene's germline CDR1 is SEHNR and CDR2 FQNEAQ (reference sequence). CDR3 length: 16 amino acids. V lost 5 bases and J lost 4; bases outside the gene matches: 8. The chain's CDR3 is CASSIRAGGVYNEQFF. The CDR3 nucleotides are TGTGCCAGCAGCATTCGAGCGGGAGGGGTTTACAATGAGCAGTTCTTC.

This chain connects TRBV5-1 to TRBJ1-4; 12 nucleotides agree with TRBD1. V lost 3 bases, J lost 5 bases, and 8 bases stayed unmatched. CDR1 is SGHRS and CDR2 is YFSETQ in the germline V gene. The length of the CDR3 is 17 residues. In nucleotides, the CDR3 is TGCGCCAGCAGCTCCCGGGACAGGGGGCGCGGGAATGAAAAACTGTTTTTT. Protein: CASSSRDRGRGNEKLFF.

The J gene is TRBJ1-2, the V gene TRBV15; D is undetermined. The CDR3 spans 14 residues. Trimming removed 0 bases from V and 4 bases from J, with 9 bases in between. Germline CDR1 and CDR2: LNHNV and YYDKDF (reference sequence). This CDR3 reads CATSRDRTSYGYTF. The CDR3 coding sequence is TGTGCCACCAGCAGAGATAGAACCTCCTATGGCTACACCTTC.

V is TRBV5-1 and J is TRBJ2-1; tentatively, D is TRBD2 (6 bases). This CDR3 contains 14 residues. Per germline, CDR1 SGHRS and CDR2 YFSETQ. V was pared by 7 bases and J by 5 bases, with 16 bases between. The CDR3 loop reads CASGGSNTNNEQFF. CDR3 sequence (DNA): TGCGCCAGCGGGGGGAGTAACACAAACAATGAGCAGTTCTTC.

In its sample, this clone was seen once. The chain combines TRBV5-1 with TRBJ2-1; maybe TRBD2 (5 bases). CDR3 length: 12 residues. The ends were cut back, 5 bases at V and 8 bases at J, with 11 bases in the middle. CDR1 SGHRS and CDR2 YFSETQ come from the germline V gene. The CDR3 here is CASRWGEYEQFF. CDR3 nucleotide sequence: TGCGCCAGCAGATGGGGAGAGTATGAGCAGTTCTTC.